Shown below are 11 T cell receptor beta chains from a single sample sequenced in a study of T-cell reconstitution after alpha-beta-depleted transplantation in children. A TCRbeta library incorporating unique molecular identifiers was prepared. One entry per CDR3 protein results from TCRdb running MiXCR on the PCR reads. The sample consists of approximately 980,000 distinct CDR3 sequences, around 30% of them appearing once. Sequences were derived from PBMCs, mostly from graft donor cells, sampled 360 days after TCRalphabeta/CD19-depleted stem cell transplant. Receptors were obtained from a boy under two years old who had a stem cell transplant for SCID, so the T cells may come from the graft donor.

This clonotype was observed a handful of times. The chain is built from TRBV4-2 and TRBJ2-5; D perhaps matches TRBD2 (6 bases). CDR3 length equals 16 residues. V lost 7 bases and J 2 bases, leaving 20 bases between the germline ends. Germline-derived CDR1 and CDR2 are LGHNA and YNFKEQ. The CDR3 spells CASTQTPLGGQETQYF. The CDR3, as DNA: TGTGCCAGCACCCAGACCCCCCTGGGGGGTCAAGAGACCCAGTACTTC.

CDR3 in amino acids: CATSDAGQGWDEQFF. The CDR3 DNA is TGTGCCACCAGTGATGCGGGACAGGGGTGGGATGAGCAGTTCTTC. This chain uses TRBV24-1 with TRBJ2-1; TRBD1 agrees at 10 bases. V was pared by 3 bases and J by 8 bases, with 6 bases of the junction left unmatched. In germline, CDR1 is KGHDR, CDR2 SFDVKD. The length of the CDR3 is 15 residues.

This clonotype turned up a few times. The V and J genes are TRBV7-2 and TRBJ2-1; 9 bases align to TRBD2. The CDR3 totals 16 residues. V shed 1 base, J shed 8 bases, and the junction held 9 bases outside the gene matches. Germline V lookup: CDR1 SGHTA, CDR2 FQGNSA. CDR3 sequence (DNA): TGTGCCAGCAGCTTAGTTAGCGGGGGCTACCTCGATGAGCAGTTCTTC. Translated, it gives CASSLVSGGYLDEQFF.

This clonotype was counted a few times. This chain uses TRBV20-1 with TRBJ2-7; 8 nucleotides agree with TRBD2. In germline, CDR1 is DFQATT, CDR2 SNEGSKA (reference sequence). There are 14 residues in the CDR3. V was pared by 3 bases and J by 1 base, with 5 bases of the junction left unmatched. CDR3 DNA: TGCAGTGCTAGCGAGCGGGGGTCTTCCTACGAGCAGTACTTC. The encoded protein is CSASERGSSYEQYF.

CDR3 protein: CASSQLRSGNTIYF. The DNA of the CDR3 is TGTGCCAGCAGCCAATTACGGTCTGGAAACACCATATATTTT. The V and J genes are TRBV3-1 and TRBJ1-3; no firm D call. CDR3 size: 14 residues. V dropped 2 bases and J dropped 1 base, with 6 bases sitting between them. Germline values: CDR1 LGHDT, CDR2 YNNKEL (reference sequence). The full variable domain, rest sourced from reference TRBV3-1 and TRBJ1-3, is DTAVSQTPKYLVTQMGNDKSIKCEQNLGHDTMYWYKQDSKKFLKIMFSYNNKELIINETVPNRFSPKSPDKAHLNLHINSLELGDSAVYFCASSQLRSGNTIYFGEGSWLTVV.

The chain links TRBV12-5 to TRBJ2-1, with D maybe TRBD1 (6 bases). The CDR3 runs to 13 residues. V was trimmed by 5 bases and J by 9 bases, leaving 14 bases between them. In germline, CDR1 is LGHNT, CDR2 FRNRAP. The CDR3 is CASGLGRDTEQFF. CDR3 DNA: TGTGCTAGTGGTCTAGGACGGGACACTGAGCAGTTCTTC.

In this sample, this clonotype turned up many times. The chain uses TRBV6-1 and TRBJ1-2; D is unresolved. Per germline, CDR1 MNHNS and CDR2 SASEGT. The CDR3 contains 11 residues. V lost 4 bases and J lost 3, with 3 bases in between. The CDR3 reads CASSGYYGYTF. The CDR3 nucleotides are TGTGCCAGCAGTGGTTACTATGGCTACACCTTC.

This clonotype was seen more than once but under ten times. The chain combines TRBV10-1 with TRBJ2-2; D unclear. The CDR3 runs to 13 residues. The V end was cut by 8 bases, the J end by 5 bases, with 12 bases between. Looked up from germline, CDR1 is WNHNN and CDR2 is SYGVQD (reference sequence). CDR3 loop: CASGKHGTGELFF. CDR3 nucleotides: TGCGCCAGCGGAAAACACGGAACCGGGGAGCTGTTTTTT.

Details on this clonotype: One end of the junction does not line up with germline, which may come from a read error. The gene calls are TRBV5-6 and TRBJ1-1; 7 nucleotides agree with TRBD1. This CDR3 comprises 16 residues. Germline loops: CDR1 SGHDT, CDR2 YYEEEE. CDR3 loop: CASSLDRNYMNTEAFF. CDR3 coding DNA: TGTGCCAGCAGTTTGGACAGGAACTACATGAACACTGAAGCTTTCTTT.

This clonotype was recorded only once. V is TRBV3-1 and J is TRBJ2-1, with D maybe TRBD2 (6 bases). CDR1 and CDR2 from the germline V gene are LGHDT and YNNKEL (reference sequence). The V end lost 7 bases, the J end lost 0 bases, and 25 bases lay between the germline ends. The CDR3 runs to 19 residues. The CDR3 spells CASTQIASGPASSYNEQFF. The CDR3 DNA follows: TGTGCCAGCACCCAGATAGCAAGCGGGCCAGCGAGCTCCTACAATGAGCAGTTCTTC.

The rearrangement joins TRBV4-3 to TRBJ2-3, with D perhaps TRBD1 or TRBD2 (5 bases each). With 2 bases removed from V and 5 bases from J, the gap between germline ends came to 17 bases. Germline-derived CDR1 and CDR2 are LGHNA and YSLEER. This CDR3 comprises 16 residues. CDR3 bases: TGCGCCAGCAGCCAATCCTCGGGGCCATCGGGAGATACGCAGTATTTT. It is translated as CASSQSSGPSGDTQYF.